A single sample is the source of the 23 T cell receptor beta chains below, sequenced in a study of somatic mutations in cytotoxic T cells in rheumatoid arthritis. Clones were read by immunoSEQ multiplex PCR, and TCRdb kept only the in-frame ones, dropping some. This repertoire shows more than 35,000 clones, under 90% found once; its top ten account for more than 2.5%. The sequenced sample was CD8+ T cells sorted from blood. All receptors derive from a man in his forties in good health.

The chain carries TRBV19 and TRBJ2-1; TRBD2 might be the D (5 bases). The V end was cut by 11 bases, the J end by 9 bases, with 20 bases between. The CDR3 length is 13 residues. Germline CDR1 and CDR2: LNHDA and SQIVND (reference sequence). CDR3 sequence: CACSGSQVSEQFF. The CDR3 DNA sequence: TGTGCCTGCTCTGGGAGTCAGGTGTCTGAGCAGTTCTTC.

The gene calls are TRBV27 and TRBJ2-2; D may correspond to TRBD1 or TRBD2 (6 bases each). The germline V gene has CDR1 MNHEY and CDR2 SMNVEV (reference sequence). The length of the CDR3 is 14 residues. V dropped 8 bases and J dropped 3 bases, with 13 bases sitting between them. The CDR3 spells CASGGLADTGELFF. CDR3 in DNA: TGTGCCAGCGGGGGGCTAGCAGACACCGGGGAGCTGTTTTTT.

This sequence joins TRBV6-5 and TRBJ2-7; TRBD1 matches at 7 bases. J was trimmed by 5 bases and V by 0 bases; bases with no gene match: 7. CDR3 length: 15 amino acids. The germline CDR1 and CDR2 sequences are MNHEY and SVGAGI. CDR3 nucleotide sequence: TGTGCCAGCAGTTACTCCTGGCAGGGGGACAACGAGCAGTACTTC. This codes for CASSYSWQGDNEQYF.

The gene calls are TRBV4-1 and TRBJ2-7; TRBD2 might be the D (5 bases). The length of the CDR3 is 14 residues. Germline CDR1 reads MGHRA; CDR2 reads YSYEKL. Trimming left V 4 bases short and J 2 bases short, with 12 bases between. In DNA, the CDR3 is TGCGCCAGCAGCCCTCAAGCGGTCCCCTACGAGCAGTACTTC. This sequence encodes CASSPQAVPYEQYF.

The V gene is TRBV9, the J gene TRBJ2-3; 12 nucleotides match TRBD2. V shed 4 bases and J 5 bases; nucleotides not matched to a gene: 11. The germline V gene encodes CDR1 SGDLS and CDR2 YYNGEE. The CDR3 length is 17 residues. The CDR3 loop reads CASSLTTSGRDRDTQYF. The CDR3, as DNA: TGTGCCAGCAGCCTGACGACTAGCGGGAGAGATAGAGATACGCAGTATTTT.

The chain employs TRBV29-1 and TRBJ2-2; D is ambiguous. The CDR3 length is 13 residues. Trimming pared 6 bases from V and 3 bases from J, leaving 11 bases between. Germline CDR1 is SQVTM and CDR2 is ANQGSEA. CDR3 coding DNA: TGCAGCGTCCTACTTGGGGACACCGGGGAGCTGTTTTTT. Protein: CSVLLGDTGELFF.

The chain recombines TRBV7-9 with TRBJ2-7; 8 bases line up with TRBD2. CDR1 and CDR2 from the germline V gene are SEHNR and FQNEAQ (reference sequence). This CDR3 is built from 16 residues. V was clipped by 5 bases and J by 2 bases; unmatched bases: 11. The CDR3 here is CASSLLAGTRTYEQYF. In nucleotides, the CDR3 is TGTGCCAGCAGCCTGCTAGCCGGGACTAGAACCTACGAGCAGTACTTC.

The chain uses TRBV30 and TRBJ2-7; D possibly uses TRBD1 or TRBD2 (5 bases each). Germline loops: CDR1 GTSNPN, CDR2 SVGIG (reference sequence). The V end lost 0 bases, the J end lost 2 bases, and 8 bases lay between the germline ends. The CDR3 has 13 residues. The CDR3 sequence is CAWSVEGPYEQYF. DNA of the CDR3: TGTGCCTGGAGTGTAGAGGGGCCCTACGAGCAGTACTTC.

CDR3 coding DNA: TGTGCCAGCGGCCTCAGGACCCAGTACTTC. It codes for CASGLRTQYF. The rearrangement joins TRBV28 to TRBJ2-5; D unclear. The CDR3 length is 10 residues. V was shortened by 8 bases and J by 7 bases, with 8 bases between the two germline ends. Germline loops: CDR1 MDHEN, CDR2 SYDVKM.

V is TRBV6-5 and J is TRBJ2-2; D ambiguous. The CDR3 loop spans 14 amino acids. Germline lookup yields CDR1 MNHEY and CDR2 SVGAGI. V gave up 0 bases and J gave up 7 bases, with 9 bases separating them. The CDR3 region has the DNA TGTGCCAGCAGTTACTCCTCTAAAAACGGGGAGCTGTTTTTT. This translates into CASSYSSKNGELFF.

The chain recombines TRBV29-1 with TRBJ2-6; 11 nucleotides agree with TRBD1. The germline V gene encodes CDR1 SQVTM and CDR2 ANQGSEA. V lost 7 bases and J lost 4; bases outside the gene matches: 9. The CDR3 is 16 amino acids. DNA of the CDR3: TGCAGCGCGACCGGGACAGGGGGTGGAGGGGCCAACGTCCTGACTTTC. This gives the protein CSATGTGGGGANVLTF.

This sequence joins TRBV9 and TRBJ1-5; D is unclear. The CDR3 extends over 14 amino acids. V lost 0 bases and J lost 0, with 4 bases in between. Germline values: CDR1 SGDLS, CDR2 YYNGEE. The CDR3 spells CASSVGYSNQPQHF. CDR3 nucleotide sequence: TGTGCCAGCAGCGTAGGTTATAGCAATCAGCCCCAGCATTTT.

This clone has just a few counts. The chain combines TRBV4-1 with TRBJ1-1, with 10 bases fitting TRBD1. This CDR3 has 14 amino acids. Per germline, CDR1 MGHRA and CDR2 YSYEKL. The ends lost 1 base at V and 6 bases at J; junction bases unmatched: 2. CDR3 protein: CASSQGQGASEAFF. In DNA form, the CDR3 reads TGCGCCAGCAGCCAAGGACAGGGGGCCTCTGAAGCTTTCTTT.

The chain links TRBV28 to TRBJ2-6, with 8 bases that match TRBD1. V shed 5 bases and J 8 bases; nucleotides not matched to a gene: 8. The CDR3 sequence is 15 residues long. Germline values: CDR1 MDHEN, CDR2 SYDVKM. The CDR3 region has the DNA TGTGCCAGCAGTCCCCCGGACAGGGTGACCAACGTCCTGACTTTC. It yields the protein CASSPPDRVTNVLTF.

The chain is built from TRBV6-1 and TRBJ2-7, with D possibly TRBD2 on 5 matching bases. V shed 3 bases and J shed 3 bases, with 12 bases lying between them. From germline, CDR1 is MNHNS and CDR2 SASEGT. CDR3 size: 14 residues. The CDR3 DNA sequence: TGTGCCAGCAGTGACATTGGACTTTACTACGAGCAGTACTTC. Translating it yields CASSDIGLYYEQYF.

The V and J genes are TRBV7-6 and TRBJ2-2; TRBD2 aligns across 10 bases. The junction had 6 bases not matched to a gene; V was cut back by 3 bases and J by 5 bases. Per germline, CDR1 SGHVS and CDR2 FNYEAQ. The CDR3 runs 16 residues. The CDR3 sequence: CASSFQREGNTGELFF. CDR3 coding DNA: TGTGCCAGCAGCTTCCAGCGGGAGGGCAATACCGGGGAGCTGTTTTTT.

This rearrangement joins TRBV6-1 to TRBJ1-3; 8 nucleotides align to TRBD1. The CDR3 has 15 residues. Germline V lookup: CDR1 MNHNS, CDR2 SASEGT. V trimming: 6 bases; J trimming: 2 bases; junction bases outside the gene matches: 6. The CDR3 nucleotides are TGTGCCAGCAGCCAGACAGGGGCTACTGGAAACACCATATATTTT. Translating it yields CASSQTGATGNTIYF.

The chain joins TRBV29-1 to TRBJ1-1, with D possibly matching TRBD1 (5 bases). This CDR3 comprises 11 residues. Deletions cut 3 bases from V and 7 bases from J, with 9 bases between. Germline lookup yields CDR1 SQVTM and CDR2 ANQGSEA. CDR3 DNA sequence: TGCAGCGTTGAGCGGGGGATTGAAGCTTTCTTT. Encoded protein: CSVERGIEAFF. The full variable domain, with the rest looked up from reference TRBV29-1 and TRBJ1-1, is SAVISQKPSRDICQRGTSLTIQCQVDSQVTMMFWYRQQPGQSLTLIATANQGSEATYESGFVIDKFPISRPNLTFSTLTVSNMSPEDSSIYLCSVERGIEAFFGQGTRLTVV.

The chain recombines TRBV28 with TRBJ1-5; TRBD1 might be the D (6 bases). Trimming took off 9 bases at V and 7 bases at J, with 13 bases between the two ends. The CDR3 loop spans 12 amino acids. CDR1 is MDHEN, CDR2 SYDVKM, per germline. The CDR3 sequence: CASSTGWQPQHF. As DNA, the CDR3 is TGTGCCAGTTCGACAGGCTGGCAGCCCCAGCATTTT.

The chain combines TRBV7-3 with TRBJ2-7; 7 bases align to TRBD1. Trimming cost V 5 bases and J 2 bases; bases outside gene matches: 9. The CDR3 contains 15 residues. Germline-derived CDR1 and CDR2 are SGHTA and FQGTGA. The CDR3 is CASSPRDSSTYEQYF. The DNA for the CDR3 is TGTGCCAGCAGCCCCAGGGACAGTTCTACCTACGAGCAGTACTTC.

V is TRBV7-9 and J is TRBJ2-1; D ambiguous. The CDR3 runs 12 residues. V was trimmed by 3 bases and J by 6 bases, leaving 6 bases between them. CDR1 SEHNR and CDR2 FQNEAQ come from the germline V gene (reference sequence). The CDR3 here is CASSFTTNEQFF. As DNA, the CDR3 is TGTGCCAGCAGCTTTACTACCAATGAGCAGTTCTTC. The full variable domain, in which reference TRBV7-9 and TRBJ2-1 provide the parts outside the CDR3, is DTGVSQNPRHKITKRGQNVTFRCDPISEHNRLYWYRQTLGQGPEFLTYFQNEAQLEKSRLLSDRFSAERPKGSFSTLEIQRTEQGDSAMYLCASSFTTNEQFFGPGTRLTVL.

This rearrangement joins TRBV5-4 to TRBJ2-7, with D unclear. CDR1 is SGHNT, CDR2 YYREEE, per germline (reference sequence). V lost 2 bases to trimming and J lost 3 bases, with 9 bases between them. The CDR3 is 13 amino acids. In DNA form, the CDR3 reads TGTGCCAGCAGCTTTGGTTCGAACTACGAGCAGTACTTC. Amino acid sequence: CASSFGSNYEQYF. The complete variable domain, with remaining parts taken from reference TRBV5-4 and TRBJ2-7, reads ETGVTQSPTHLIKTRGQQVTLRCSSQSGHNTVSWYQQALGQGPQFIFQYYREEENGRGNFPPRFSGLQFPNYSSELNVNALELDDSALYLCASSFGSNYEQYFGPGTRLTVT.

This rearrangement joins TRBV2 to TRBJ1-4, with 7 bases identical to TRBD1. V shed 8 bases and J 0 bases; nucleotides not matched to a gene: 6. This CDR3 has 15 residues. Germline V lookup: CDR1 SNHLY, CDR2 FYNNEI. The CDR3 region is CASLFGTATNEKLFF. The DNA for the CDR3 is TGTGCCAGCTTATTCGGGACAGCAACTAATGAAAAACTGTTTTTT.